Below, one T cell receptor beta chain is given with its context. As yet, its antigen is unknown. Some clones are missing from TCRdb's copy, which holds only in-frame ones; the method was immunoSEQ multiplex PCR. The sample holds tens of thousands of clones; about 80% are singletons and the top ten take roughly 3.5%. This specimen comes from a study of vaccination effects on CD4 cells after COVID-19. The CDR3 is 13 residues long. V lost 8 bases and J lost 5; bases outside the gene matches: 6. Germline V gene data show CDR1 as SNHLY and CDR2 as FYNNEI. Study results and limitations: There were few convalescent patients in the study and no early post-infection timepoints.

Before any sequencing was done, the ViraFEST assay used viral peptide pools to expand antigen-specific CD4+ T cells. With nine to eleven days of culture completed, CD4+ T cells were isolated. Neither prior SARS-CoV-2 infection nor positive nucleocapsid antibodies were present in the vaccine recipients. The sequencing used CD4+ T cells from PBMCs cultured with HCoV-OC43 spike peptides, collected before COVID-19 vaccination. Subset reported: HCoV-OC43 spike overlapping peptide pool stimulation. The J gene is TRBJ2-3, the V gene TRBV2; TRBD2 aligns across 8 bases. The clonotype comes from a human donor who received a COVID-19 vaccine. CDR3 DNA: TGTGCCAGCCGGGGGGGGGCCGAAGATACGCAGTATTTT. This codes for CASRGGAEDTQYF.